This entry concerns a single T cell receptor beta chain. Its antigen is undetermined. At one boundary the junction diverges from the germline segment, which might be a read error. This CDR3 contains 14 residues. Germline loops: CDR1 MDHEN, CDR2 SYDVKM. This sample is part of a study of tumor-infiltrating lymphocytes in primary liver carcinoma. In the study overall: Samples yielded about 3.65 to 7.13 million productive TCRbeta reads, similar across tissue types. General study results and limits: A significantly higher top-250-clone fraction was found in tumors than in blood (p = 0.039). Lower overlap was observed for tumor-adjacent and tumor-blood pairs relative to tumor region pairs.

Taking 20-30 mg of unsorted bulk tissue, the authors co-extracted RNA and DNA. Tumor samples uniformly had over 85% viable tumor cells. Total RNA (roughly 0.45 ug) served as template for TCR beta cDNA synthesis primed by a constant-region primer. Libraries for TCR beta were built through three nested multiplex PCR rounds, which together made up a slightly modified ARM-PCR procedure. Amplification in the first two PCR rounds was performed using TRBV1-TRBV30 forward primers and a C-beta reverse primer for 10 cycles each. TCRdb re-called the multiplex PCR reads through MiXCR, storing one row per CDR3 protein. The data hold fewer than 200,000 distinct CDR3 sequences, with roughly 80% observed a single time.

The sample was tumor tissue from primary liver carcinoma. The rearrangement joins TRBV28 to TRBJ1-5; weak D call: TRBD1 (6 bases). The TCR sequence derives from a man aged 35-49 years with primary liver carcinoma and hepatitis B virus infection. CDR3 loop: CVSRLTGSTQPQHF. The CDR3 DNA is TGTGTCAGCAGGCTCACAGGGTCGACACAGCCCCAACATTTT.